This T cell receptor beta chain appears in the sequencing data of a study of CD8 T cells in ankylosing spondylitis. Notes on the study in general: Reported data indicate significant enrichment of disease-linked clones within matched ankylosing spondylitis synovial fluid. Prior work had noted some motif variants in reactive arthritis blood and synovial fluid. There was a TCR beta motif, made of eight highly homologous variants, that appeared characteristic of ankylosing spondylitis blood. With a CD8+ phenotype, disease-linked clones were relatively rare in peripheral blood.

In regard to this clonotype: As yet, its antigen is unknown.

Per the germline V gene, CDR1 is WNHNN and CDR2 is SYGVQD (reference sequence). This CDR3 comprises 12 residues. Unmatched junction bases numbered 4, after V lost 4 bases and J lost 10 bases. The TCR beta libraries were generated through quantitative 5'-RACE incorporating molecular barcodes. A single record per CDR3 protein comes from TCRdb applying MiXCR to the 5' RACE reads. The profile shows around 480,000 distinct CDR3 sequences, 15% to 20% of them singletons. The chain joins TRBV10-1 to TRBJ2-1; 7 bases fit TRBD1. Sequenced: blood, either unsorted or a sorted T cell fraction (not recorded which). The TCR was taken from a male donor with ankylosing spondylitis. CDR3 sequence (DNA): TGCGCCAGCAGTGCCGGGACAGCAGAGCAGTTCTTC. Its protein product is CASSAGTAEQFF.